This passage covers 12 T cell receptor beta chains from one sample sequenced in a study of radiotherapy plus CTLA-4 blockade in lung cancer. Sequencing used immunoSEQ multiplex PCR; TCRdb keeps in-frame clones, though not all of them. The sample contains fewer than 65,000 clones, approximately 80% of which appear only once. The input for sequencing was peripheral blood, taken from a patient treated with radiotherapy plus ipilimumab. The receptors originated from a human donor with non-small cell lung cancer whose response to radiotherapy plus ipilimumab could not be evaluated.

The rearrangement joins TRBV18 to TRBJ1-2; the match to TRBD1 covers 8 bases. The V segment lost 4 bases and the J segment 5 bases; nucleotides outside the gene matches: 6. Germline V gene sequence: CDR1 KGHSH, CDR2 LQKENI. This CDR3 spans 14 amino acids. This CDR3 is CASSQVDREYGYTF. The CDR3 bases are TGTGCCAGCTCACAGGTGGACAGGGAATATGGCTACACCTTC.

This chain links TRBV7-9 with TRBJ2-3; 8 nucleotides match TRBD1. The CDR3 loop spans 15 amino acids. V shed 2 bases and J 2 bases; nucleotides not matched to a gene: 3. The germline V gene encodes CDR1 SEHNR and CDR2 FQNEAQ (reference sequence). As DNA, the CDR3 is TGTGCCAGCAGCTTAACAGGGGGACCCACAGATACGCAGTATTTT. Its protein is CASSLTGGPTDTQYF. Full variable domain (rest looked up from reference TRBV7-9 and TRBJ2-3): DTGVSQNPRHKITKRGQNVTFRCDPISEHNRLYWYRQTLGQGPEFLTYFQNEAQLEKSRLLSDRFSAERPKGSFSTLEIQRTEQGDSAMYLCASSLTGGPTDTQYFGPGTRLTVL.

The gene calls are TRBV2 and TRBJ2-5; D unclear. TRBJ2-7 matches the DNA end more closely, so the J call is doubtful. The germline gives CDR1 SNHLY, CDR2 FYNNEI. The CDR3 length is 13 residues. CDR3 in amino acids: CASLNLPFVEQYF. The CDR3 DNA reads TGTGCCAGCCTCAACCTGCCGTTTGTCGAGCAGTACTTC.

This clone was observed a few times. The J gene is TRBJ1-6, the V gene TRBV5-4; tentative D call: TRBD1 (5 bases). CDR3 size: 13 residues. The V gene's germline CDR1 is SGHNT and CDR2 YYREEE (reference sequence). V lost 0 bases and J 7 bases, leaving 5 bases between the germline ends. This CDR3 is CASSLGGNSPLHF. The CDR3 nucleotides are TGTGCCAGCAGCTTGGGGGGCAATTCACCCCTCCACTTT.

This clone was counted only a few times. The CDR3 sequence is CASSLDLGQEKLFF. The CDR3 region has the DNA TGTGCCAGCAGCTTAGACCTGGGACAGGAAAAACTGTTTTTT. The chain has TRBV7-2 and TRBJ1-4, with 7 nucleotides matching TRBD1. Looked up from germline, CDR1 is SGHTA and CDR2 is FQGNSA. After removal of 1 base from V and 8 bases from J, the junction contained 4 bases not matched to a gene. The length of the CDR3 is 14 residues. The whole variable domain, filled in from reference TRBV7-2 and TRBJ1-4, reads GAGVSQSPSNKVTEKGKDVELRCDPISGHTALYWYRQSLGQGLEFLIYFQGNSAPDKSGLPSDRFSAERTGGSVSTLTIQRTQQEDSAVYLCASSLDLGQEKLFFGSGTQLSVL.

The DNA of the CDR3 is TGTGCCAGCAGCTTAGCGAGTATTTCCCTCCACTTT. It encodes CASSLASISLHF. This chain connects TRBV7-9 to TRBJ1-6; D is undetermined. CDR1 SEHNR and CDR2 FQNEAQ come from the germline V gene (reference sequence). This CDR3 has 12 residues. V lost 0 bases, J lost 14 bases, and 8 bases lay in between.

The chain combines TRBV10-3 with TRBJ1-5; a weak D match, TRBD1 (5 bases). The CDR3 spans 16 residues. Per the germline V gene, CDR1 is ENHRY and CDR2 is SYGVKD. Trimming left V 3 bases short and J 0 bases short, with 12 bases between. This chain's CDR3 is CAISDGGTYSNQPQHF. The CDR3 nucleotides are TGTGCCATCAGTGATGGGGGGACCTATAGCAATCAGCCCCAGCATTTT.

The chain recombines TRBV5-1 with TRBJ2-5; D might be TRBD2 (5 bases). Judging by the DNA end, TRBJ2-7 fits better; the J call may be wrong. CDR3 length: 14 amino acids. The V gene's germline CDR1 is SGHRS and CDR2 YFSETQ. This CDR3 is CASSLAKAGDEQYF. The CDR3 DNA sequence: TGCGCCAGCAGCTTGGCCAAGGCGGGTGACGAGCAGTACTTC.

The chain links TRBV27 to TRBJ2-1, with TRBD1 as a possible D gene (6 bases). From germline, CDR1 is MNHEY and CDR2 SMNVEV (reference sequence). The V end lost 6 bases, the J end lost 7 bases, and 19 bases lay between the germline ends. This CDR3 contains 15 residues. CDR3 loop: CASSPRGQGVNEQFF. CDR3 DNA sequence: TGTGCCAGCAGCCCCAGGGGACAAGGGGTGAATGAGCAGTTCTTC.

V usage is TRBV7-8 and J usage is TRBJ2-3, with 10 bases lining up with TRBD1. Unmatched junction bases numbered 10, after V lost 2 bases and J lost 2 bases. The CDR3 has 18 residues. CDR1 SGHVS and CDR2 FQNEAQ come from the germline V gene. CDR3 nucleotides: TGTGCCAGCAGCTTACCCGCCCGGACAGGGGGGAACACAGATACGCAGTATTTT. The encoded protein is CASSLPARTGGNTDTQYF.

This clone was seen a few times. Here the CDR3 DNA reads TGTGCCAGCAGCTCCCCAAATCAGCCCCAGCATTTT. It translates to CASSSPNQPQHF. The J gene is TRBJ1-5, the V gene TRBV11-2; D remains ambiguous. This CDR3 comprises 12 residues. Trimming removed 4 bases at V and 4 bases at J, with 5 bases between. Germline V gene lookup returns CDR1 SGHAT and CDR2 FQNNGV.

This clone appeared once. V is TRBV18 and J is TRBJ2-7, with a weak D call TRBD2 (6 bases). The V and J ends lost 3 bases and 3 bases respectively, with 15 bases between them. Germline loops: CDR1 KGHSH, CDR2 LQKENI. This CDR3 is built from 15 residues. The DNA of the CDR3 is TGTGCCAGCTCACCGGCGAGGGACTTTAACTACGAGCAGTACTTC. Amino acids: CASSPARDFNYEQYF.